This T cell receptor beta chain was captured in a study of blood T cells in healthy people across ages. Study-wide results and caveats: Naive CD4+ cells and diversity were both higher in long-lived donors than in aged donors. A roughly linear fall in TCR beta diversity per million T cells was seen with increasing age.

This clonotype was recorded a few times. What it recognizes is unknown. Extracted total RNA amounted to at least 6 micrograms for each sample. The CDR3 has 13 amino acids. The germline V gene encodes CDR1 SQVTM and CDR2 ANQGSEA. The V end was cut by 7 bases, the J end by 4 bases, with 17 bases between. Through a sample-barcoded 5' primer and a J-beta primer mix, a second PCR was run for 7 to 11 cycles. A template-switch adaptor with 12 random nucleotides tagged each cDNA molecule. One entry per CDR3 protein results from TCRdb running MiXCR on the 5' RACE reads. The repertoire consists of almost 800,000 distinct CDR3 sequences, with 58% occurring once and the leading ten covering roughly 22%.

V and J are TRBV29-1 and TRBJ2-7; a weak D match, TRBD1 (5 bases). Sequencing was performed on blood. This TCR came from a man under 40 in good health. This CDR3 is CSALSGGHYEQYF. The DNA of the CDR3 is TGCAGCGCCCTTTCGGGCGGACATTACGAGCAGTACTTC.